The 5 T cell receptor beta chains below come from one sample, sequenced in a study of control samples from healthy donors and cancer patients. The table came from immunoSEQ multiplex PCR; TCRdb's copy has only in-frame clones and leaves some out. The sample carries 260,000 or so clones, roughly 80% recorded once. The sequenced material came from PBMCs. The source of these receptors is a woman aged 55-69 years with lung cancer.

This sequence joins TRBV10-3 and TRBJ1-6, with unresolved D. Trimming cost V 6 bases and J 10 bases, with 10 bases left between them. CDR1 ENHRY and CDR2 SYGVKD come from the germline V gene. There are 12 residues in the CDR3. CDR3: CAIRETGSPLHF. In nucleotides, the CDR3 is TGTGCCATCAGGGAGACCGGCTCACCCCTCCACTTT.

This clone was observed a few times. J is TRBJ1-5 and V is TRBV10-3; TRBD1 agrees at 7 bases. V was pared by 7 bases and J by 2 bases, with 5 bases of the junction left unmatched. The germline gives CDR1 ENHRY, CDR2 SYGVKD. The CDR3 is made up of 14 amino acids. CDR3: CAINPGQGNQPQHF. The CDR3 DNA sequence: TGTGCCATCAACCCCGGACAGGGCAATCAGCCCCAGCATTTT.

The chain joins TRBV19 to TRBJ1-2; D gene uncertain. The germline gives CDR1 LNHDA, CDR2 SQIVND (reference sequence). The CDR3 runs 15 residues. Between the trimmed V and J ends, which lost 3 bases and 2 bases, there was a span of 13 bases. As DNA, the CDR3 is TGTGCCAGTAGTATGTCGGCGGGGAACAACTATGGCTACACCTTC. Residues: CASSMSAGNNYGYTF.

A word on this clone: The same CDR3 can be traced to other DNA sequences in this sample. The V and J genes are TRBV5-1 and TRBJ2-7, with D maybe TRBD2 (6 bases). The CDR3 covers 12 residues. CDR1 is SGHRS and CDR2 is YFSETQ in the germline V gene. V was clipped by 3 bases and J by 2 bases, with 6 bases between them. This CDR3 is CASSSGAYEQYF. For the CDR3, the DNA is TGCGCCAGCAGCTCGGGGGCCTACGAGCAGTACTTC.

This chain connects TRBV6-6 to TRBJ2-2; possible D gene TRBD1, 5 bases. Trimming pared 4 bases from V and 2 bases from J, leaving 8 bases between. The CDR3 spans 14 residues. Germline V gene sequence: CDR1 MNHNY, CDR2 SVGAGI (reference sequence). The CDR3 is CASSLTGNTGELFF. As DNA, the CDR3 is TGTGCCAGCAGTTTAACAGGAAACACCGGGGAGCTGTTTTTT.